A single T cell receptor beta chain is shown here with its context. Some clones are missing from TCRdb's copy, which holds only in-frame ones; the method was immunoSEQ multiplex PCR. The table lists hundreds of thousands of clones, about nine tenths of them singletons. The data are from a study of blood T cell repertoires in COVID-19. Individuals aged about 18 to 95 years were recruited from 24 US areas. Germline V lookup: CDR1 SGHRS, CDR2 YFSETQ. The CDR3 totals 15 residues. V was cut by 0 bases and J by 4 bases, with 11 bases left in between. This receptor was identified in a man aged 55 to 70 who had recovered from COVID-19. The sequenced material came from PBMCs or T cells enriched from blood (not recorded which). The chain carries TRBV5-1 and TRBJ2-1; no clear D gene. The CDR3 bases are TGCGCCAGCAGCTTGGACAGAGTAAAGTACAATGAGCAGTTCTTC. As protein: CASSLDRVKYNEQFF.